The rows below give T cell receptor beta chains drawn from one sample of a study of T cells in Graves' hyperthyroidism and ophthalmopathy. TCRdb independently ran MiXCR on the multiplex PCR reads; one entry per CDR3 protein. The sample holds around 580,000 distinct CDR3 sequences, approximately 44% seen once. The sample comprised peripheral blood or thyroid tissue (not recorded which). All receptors come from a woman aged 18-30 years with Graves' hyperthyroidism. CDR3s leave out the opening cysteine and the closing phenylalanine or tryptophan.

TRBV10-3 | ADKPSGGLKGETQY
TRBV11-2 | ASSEPYGRSQPQH
TRBV7-9 | ASSLRHFNTGELF
TRBV27 | ASSLSGTGGNSPLH
TRBV7-9 | ASSPTGGTSGSYEQY
TRBV20-1 | SGTGSSYEQY
TRBV2 | ASSEGQGGNTIY
TRBV6-5 | ASRLMDRGTYEQY
TRBV7-9 | ASSSRTSSTDTQY
TRBV5-1 | ASSLEGVEKLF
TRBV20-1 | SASSPGTGRTDTQY
TRBV7-3 | ASKGREGYNEQF
TRBV12-5 | ASGPRTGNQPQH
TRBV19 | ASSETGTSYEQY
TRBV9 | ASSVVQGFGYT
TRBV10-3 | AISESRLGYGYT
TRBV6-5 | ASSYMGDYGYT
TRBV10-3 | ATRTPTEQY
TRBV5-1 | ASCTLGELSQETQY
TRBV9 | ASSGGTSGNHEQY
TRBV20-1 | SAKGRNTGELF
TRBV7-7 | ASSFRLAVQETQY
TRBV15 | ATSSASGTAAYEQY
TRBV7-3 | ASSQGRVLSDEQF